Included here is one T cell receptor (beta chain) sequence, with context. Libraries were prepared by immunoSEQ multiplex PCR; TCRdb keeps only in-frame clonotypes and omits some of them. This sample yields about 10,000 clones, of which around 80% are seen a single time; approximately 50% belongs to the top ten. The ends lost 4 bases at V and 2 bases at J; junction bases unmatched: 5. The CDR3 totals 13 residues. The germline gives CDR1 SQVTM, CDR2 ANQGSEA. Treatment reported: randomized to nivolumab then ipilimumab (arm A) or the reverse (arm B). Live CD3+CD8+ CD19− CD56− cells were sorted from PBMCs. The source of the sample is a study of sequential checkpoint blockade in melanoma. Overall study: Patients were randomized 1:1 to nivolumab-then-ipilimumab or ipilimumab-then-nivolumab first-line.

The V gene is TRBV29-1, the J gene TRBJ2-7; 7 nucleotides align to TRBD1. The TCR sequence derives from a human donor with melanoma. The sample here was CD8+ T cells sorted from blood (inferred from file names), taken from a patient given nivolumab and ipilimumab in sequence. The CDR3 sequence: CSVARGITYEQYF. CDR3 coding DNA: TGCAGCGTTGCCAGGGGGATCACCTACGAGCAGTACTTC.